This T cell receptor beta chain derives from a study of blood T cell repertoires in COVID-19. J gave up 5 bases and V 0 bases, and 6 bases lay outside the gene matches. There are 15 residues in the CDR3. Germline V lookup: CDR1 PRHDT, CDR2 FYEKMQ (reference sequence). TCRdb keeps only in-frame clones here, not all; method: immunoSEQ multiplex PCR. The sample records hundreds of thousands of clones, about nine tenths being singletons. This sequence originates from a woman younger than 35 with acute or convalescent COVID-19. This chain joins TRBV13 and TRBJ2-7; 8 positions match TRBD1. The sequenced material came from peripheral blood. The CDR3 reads CASSLGVRGLNEQYF. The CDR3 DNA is TGTGCCAGCAGCTTAGGCGTCAGGGGGCTTAACGAGCAGTACTTC.